This record looks at one TCR beta chain sequence and its context. Its antigen is not identified. The data were taken from a study of T cell repertoires in cytomegalovirus infection. For the study at large: An indication of both CMV infection and matching HLA type came from public TCR beta signatures. Overall study findings and caveats: CMV carriers having the relevant HLA were flagged by cumulative public TCR beta family frequency. The ex vivo response was dominated by HLA-C-restricted CMV-specific TCR beta clonotypes.

V was clipped by 5 bases and J by 6 bases; unmatched bases: 5. The CDR3 length is 14 residues. Germline lookup yields CDR1 LGHNA and CDR2 YSLEER. TCRdb recomputed calls from the reads with MiXCR, one row per CDR3 protein. The repertoire holds a few hundred thousand distinct CDR3 sequences, with about 29% as singletons. This sample comprised cultured PBMCs, obtained from culture after CMV antigen stimulation. The chain couples TRBV4-3 to TRBJ2-1, with 9 bases identical to TRBD2. The clonotype originates from a human donor in good health (CMV status not recorded). Some clones in this sample may be carry-over from other donors' samples. CDR3 protein: CASSSSGILNEQFF. As DNA, the CDR3 is TGCGCCAGCAGCTCTAGCGGGATTCTCAATGAGCAGTTCTTC.